A selection of T cell receptor beta chains follows, all from one sample in a study of blood T cell repertoires in COVID-19. Here immunoSEQ multiplex PCR was the method, and the copy in TCRdb shows in-frame clones only, minus some. The sample consists of more than 95,000 clones, less than 80% of them appearing once. Sequencing used peripheral blood. The source is a man between 45 and 60 years old with acute or convalescent COVID-19. The CDR3 runs from the conserved cysteine through the conserved F or W. A D gene is named only where the DNA matches it firmly. The size field is filled for only some rows; it gives once, few, many or a size class.

d_call	v_call	j_call	clone_size	cdr3_nt	cdr3_aa
NA	TRBV10-3	TRBJ1-2	NA	TGTGCCATCAGTGAAGATGGTGACACGGTTGGCTACACCTTC	CAISEDGDTVGYTF
TRBD2	TRBV6-4	TRBJ2-1	NA	TGTGCCAGCAGCCCGGGACTAGCGGGAGGTCGCTCCTACAATGAGCAGTTCTTC	CASSPGLAGGRSYNEQFF
TRBD2	TRBV2	TRBJ2-5	NA	TGTGCCAGCAGTGTGCGTAGCGGGGGACAAGAGACCCAGTACTTC	CASSVRSGGQETQYF
TRBD1	TRBV6-5	TRBJ1-2	NA	TGTGCCAGCAGGTCGACAGGGGTATCTGGCTACACCTTC	CASRSTGVSGYTF
NA	TRBV3-1/TRBV3-2	TRBJ2-2	NA	TGTGCCAGCCGTGACAGTTTCACCGGGGAGCTGTTTTTT	CASRDSFTGELFF
NA	TRBV18	TRBJ1-4	NA	TGTGCCAGCTCAGATACCGGGCGGGTGAATGAAAAACTGTTTTTT	CASSDTGRVNEKLFF
TRBD1	TRBV2	TRBJ1-1	few	TGTGCCAGCAGTCCTAGCGGGACAGGAAACACTGAAGCTTTCTTT	CASSPSGTGNTEAFF
NA	TRBV4-1	TRBJ1-5	NA	TGCGCCAGCAGCTTGATTGGGACATTGGGGGTTCAGCCCCAGCATTTT	CASSLIGTLGVQPQHF
NA	TRBV5-6	TRBJ2-2	NA	TGTGCCAGCAGTAAACTAGAGGACACCGGGGAGCTGTTTTTT	CASSKLEDTGELFF
TRBD1	TRBV9	TRBJ2-7	NA	TGTGCCAGCAGCCCCCCCGACAGGGTTGCTGCAGAGCAGTACTTC	CASSPPDRVAAEQYF
TRBD2	TRBV25-1	TRBJ2-5	NA	TGTGCCAGCAGCCGTAGCGGGAGCTCTGAGACCCAGTACTTC	CASSRSGSSETQYF
NA	TRBV5-1	TRBJ2-7	once	TGCGCCAGCATTGACAGCTCCTACGAGCAGTACTTC	CASIDSSYEQYF
NA	TRBV20-1	TRBJ1-2	NA	TGCAGTGCTAGTCCCAGGGTTGGTGGCTACACCTTC	CSASPRVGGYTF
NA	TRBV4-2	TRBJ2-1	few	TGTGCCAGCAGCCAATCCCCCCTTGGAGCTGCTGTTCCCGATGAGCAGTTCTTC	CASSQSPLGAAVPDEQFF
TRBD1	TRBV4-1	TRBJ1-2	NA	TGCGCCAGCAGCCAAGAACAGGGGGATGGCTACACCTTC	CASSQEQGDGYTF
TRBD1	TRBV4-1	TRBJ1-4	NA	TGCGCCAGCAGCCATCAGGGACAGGGTGACACTAATGAAAAACTGTTTTTT	CASSHQGQGDTNEKLFF
NA	TRBV5-6	TRBJ2-5	NA	TGTGCCAGCAGCCTCTTTGAACCGGGACAACATCCCGGAGAGACCCAGTACTTC	CASSLFEPGQHPGETQYF
NA	TRBV9	TRBJ1-6	NA	TGTGCCAGCAGCGTAGACAGTCGTTCACCCCTCCACTTT	CASSVDSRSPLHF
NA	TRBV2	TRBJ2-3	NA	TGTGCCAGCAGCCCCGCCCCGGCGGGCACAGATACGCAGTATTTT	CASSPAPAGTDTQYF
NA	TRBV12-3/TRBV12-4	TRBJ1-2	NA	TGTGCCAGCAGTCCGAGTGATAACTATGGCTACACCTTC	CASSPSDNYGYTF
NA	TRBV5-4	TRBJ2-1	NA	TGTGCCAGCAGCTTGGGGGGAGGTTTCTCCTACAATGAGCAGTTCTTC	CASSLGGGFSYNEQFF
NA	TRBV30	TRBJ2-3	NA	TGTGCCTGGAGTGTACAAGATACGCAGTATTTT	CAWSVQDTQYF
NA	TRBV5-1	TRBJ1-3	NA	TGCGCCAGCCAGACAGGCCCTCAATCAGGCTCTGGAAACACCATATATTTT	CASQTGPQSGSGNTIYF
TRBD1	TRBV5-1	TRBJ2-7	NA	TGCGCCAGCAGCCTACGGACAGGGGAGCAGTACTTC	CASSLRTGEQYF
NA	TRBV7-8	TRBJ2-6	NA	TGTGCCAGCAGCTCGGGGGAGGCCAACGTCCTGACTTTC	CASSSGEANVLTF
NA	TRBV6-5	TRBJ1-2	NA	TGTGCCAGCAGTTATGTCAGGGGATTTGGTGGCTACACCTTC	CASSYVRGFGGYTF
TRBD2	TRBV18	TRBJ2-7	NA	TGTGCCAGCTCACCACCAACTAGCGGGTCTTACTACGAGCAGTACTTC	CASSPPTSGSYYEQYF
NA	TRBV28	TRBJ1-1	NA	TGTGCCAGCAGTTCCGGGGTCTACACTGAAGCTTTCTTT	CASSSGVYTEAFF
TRBD2	TRBV7-8	TRBJ2-1	once	TGTGCCAGCAGCTTAAGCTTACGACTAGCGGGAACGATGAATGAGCAGTTCTTC	CASSLSLRLAGTMNEQFF
TRBD1	TRBV7-9	TRBJ1-2	NA	TGTGCCAGCAGCGACAGGGTCTCTAACTATGGCTACACCTTC	CASSDRVSNYGYTF
TRBD1	TRBV28	TRBJ1-6	NA	TGTGCCAGCAGTTTGCGGACAGGACGCTCCTATAATTCACCCCTCCACTTT	CASSLRTGRSYNSPLHF
TRBD1	TRBV6-2/TRBV6-3	TRBJ1-4	NA	TGTGCCAGCAGTTACACCACCGGTGATGGGACAGGGGTTATAACTAATGAAAAACTGTTTTTT	CASSYTTGDGTGVITNEKLFF
TRBD1	TRBV9	TRBJ1-2	NA	TGTGCCAGCAGCCTCGGACAGGGCGCTAAGTCGCCCTATGGCTACACCTTC	CASSLGQGAKSPYGYTF
NA	TRBV4-2	TRBJ1-4	NA	TGTGCCAGCAGCCAAGTTCTAGATCTCACGGGGGAAAAACTGTTTTTT	CASSQVLDLTGEKLFF
NA	TRBV9	TRBJ1-5	NA	TGTGCCAGCAGCGTGGACATTAGCAATCAGCCCCAGCATTTT	CASSVDISNQPQHF
NA	TRBV19	TRBJ2-7	NA	TGTGCCAGTAGTATGGTCCGGGATTTCTCCTACGAGCAGTACTTC	CASSMVRDFSYEQYF
TRBD2	TRBV14	TRBJ2-1	NA	TGTGCCAGCAGCCAAGATCGAGGTCTAGCGGCCCGTTTCTTC	CASSQDRGLAARFF
TRBD1	TRBV10-3	TRBJ2-7	NA	TGTGCCAGCGGACAGGGAGAGGACTACGAGCAGTACTTC	CASGQGEDYEQYF
TRBD2	TRBV6-5	TRBJ2-5	NA	TGTGCCATCTCACGGGGACTAGCGGGTAAAGAGACCCAGTACTTC	CAISRGLAGKETQYF
NA	TRBV9	TRBJ2-5	NA	TGTGCCAGCAGCGTAGCCACGGGGGAGACCCAGTACTTC	CASSVATGETQYF
TRBD1	TRBV18	TRBJ1-2	NA	TGTGCCAGCTCACCACGCGGACAGGGCGAGGGCTACACCTTC	CASSPRGQGEGYTF
TRBD1	TRBV30	TRBJ2-2	NA	TGTGCCTGGAGGGGGGACAGCAACACCGGGGAGCTGTTTTTT	CAWRGDSNTGELFF
NA	TRBV12-3/TRBV12-4	TRBJ2-7	NA	TGTGCCAGCAGTTTCCAGGGCCCCGAGCAGTACTTC	CASSFQGPEQYF
NA	TRBV7-9	TRBJ1-4	NA	TGTGCCAGCAGCTTAGTGTCAGGGGCAACTAATGAAAAACTGTTTTTT	CASSLVSGATNEKLFF
NA	TRBV5-5	TRBJ2-2	NA	TGTGCCAGCAGCTTGTCCAGTAGCTCCGGGGAGCTGTTTTTT	CASSLSSSSGELFF
NA	TRBV15	TRBJ2-5	NA	TGTGCCACCAGCAGAGGGGCAAATCAGCCAGAGACCCAGTACTTC	CATSRGANQPETQYF
NA	TRBV29-1	TRBJ2-7	NA	TGCAGCGTTCTATCCGGACAGCGCTCCTACGAGCAGTACTTC	CSVLSGQRSYEQYF
NA	TRBV7-6	TRBJ2-7	NA	TGTGCCAGCAGCTTAGGGGGGCACGAGCAGTACTTC	CASSLGGHEQYF
NA	TRBV5-5	TRBJ2-7	NA	TGTGCCAGCAGCTTGACCCCGGGACACTCCTACGAGCAGTACTTC	CASSLTPGHSYEQYF
TRBD2	TRBV3-1/TRBV3-2	TRBJ2-7	NA	TGTGCCAGCAGCCAAGAGATAGCGGGAGTCCGCGAGCAGTACTTC	CASSQEIAGVREQYF
NA	TRBV11-2	TRBJ2-1	NA	TGTGCCAGCATGTCTTGGCGGACCTACAATGAGCAGTTCTTC	CASMSWRTYNEQFF
TRBD2	TRBV10-3	TRBJ2-1	NA	TGTGCCTTCCGGGGGGATTCCTCCTACAATGAGCAGTTCTTC	CAFRGDSSYNEQFF
NA	TRBV5-6	TRBJ1-4	NA	TGTGCCAGCAGCGAAATGTGGGGATCACAGGTCACCAGGGAAAAACTGTTTTTT	CASSEMWGSQVTREKLFF
NA	TRBV10-3	TRBJ1-2	NA	TGTGCCATCGAAAATATTTTGGCAGGGTTTGTATTCTATGGCTACACCACCTTC	CAIENILAGFVFYGYTTF